This TCR beta chain was captured by sequencing in a study of blood T cell repertoires in COVID-19. Whole-study context: Whether acute or convalescent, the COVID-19 samples came from the United States, Italy and Spain. Sources were T cells, B-cell-depleted T cells, or PBMCs; the material itself was cDNA or gDNA.

The table came from immunoSEQ multiplex PCR; TCRdb's copy has only in-frame clones and leaves some out. Among under 250,000 clones listed, 75% to 90% were seen once. Sequencing was done on a sample of peripheral blood. The sequence came from a man aged 55-75 years who had recovered from COVID-19.

The CDR3 loop is CASSLFAWSSGRHYEQYF. In DNA form, the CDR3 reads TGTGCCAGCAGTTTATTCGCCTGGTCGAGCGGGAGACACTACGAGCAGTACTTC. The V and J genes are TRBV27 and TRBJ2-7, with 8 bases that match TRBD2. Germline V gene data show CDR1 as MNHEY and CDR2 as SMNVEV (reference sequence). This CDR3 spans 18 amino acids. With V trimmed by 1 base and J by 3 bases, 14 bases remained unmatched.